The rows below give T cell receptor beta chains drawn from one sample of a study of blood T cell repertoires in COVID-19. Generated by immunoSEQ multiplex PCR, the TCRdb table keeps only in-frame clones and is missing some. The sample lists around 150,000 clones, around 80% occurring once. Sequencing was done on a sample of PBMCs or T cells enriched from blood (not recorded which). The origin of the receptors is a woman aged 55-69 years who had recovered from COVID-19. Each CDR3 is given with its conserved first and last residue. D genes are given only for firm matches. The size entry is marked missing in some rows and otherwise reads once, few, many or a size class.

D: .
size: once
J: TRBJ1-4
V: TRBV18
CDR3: CASSPNRSGANEKLFF
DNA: TGTGCCAGCTCACCCAACAGGTCGGGGGCTAATGAAAAACTGTTTTTT

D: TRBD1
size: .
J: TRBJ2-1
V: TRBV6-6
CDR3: CASSYSLGQREQFF
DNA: TGTGCCAGCAGTTACTCTCTGGGACAGAGAGAGCAGTTCTTC

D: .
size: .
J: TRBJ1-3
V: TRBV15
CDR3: CATSRDPLGRGSGNTIYF
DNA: TGTGCCACCAGCAGAGATCCTTTGGGTCGGGGCTCTGGAAACACCATATATTTT

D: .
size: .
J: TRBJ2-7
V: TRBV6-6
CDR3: CASSLSGSEQYF
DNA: TGTGCCAGCAGTCTTAGCGGTTCAGAGCAGTACTTC

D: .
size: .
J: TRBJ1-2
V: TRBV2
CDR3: CASSEYRNYGYTF
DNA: TGTGCCAGCAGTGAGTACAGGAACTATGGCTACACCTTC

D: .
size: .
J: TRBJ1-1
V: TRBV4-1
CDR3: CASSQVARQLNTEAFF
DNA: TGCGCCAGCAGCCAAGTCGCCAGGCAGCTGAACACTGAAGCTTTCTTT

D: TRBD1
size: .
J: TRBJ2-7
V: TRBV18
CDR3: CASSSGTGGLGYEQYF
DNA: TGTGCCAGCTCATCCGGGACAGGGGGCTTAGGGTACGAGCAGTACTTC

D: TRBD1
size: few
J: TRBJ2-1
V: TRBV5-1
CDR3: CASSITGTGTNEQFF
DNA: TGCGCCAGCAGCATTACCGGGACAGGGACCAATGAGCAGTTCTTC

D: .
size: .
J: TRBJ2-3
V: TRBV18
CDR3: CASSPPPGRGTDTQYF
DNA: TGTGCCAGCTCACCACCGCCCGGGAGAGGCACAGATACGCAGTATTTT

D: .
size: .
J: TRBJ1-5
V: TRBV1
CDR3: CTSTFAGGGQPQHF
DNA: TGCACCAGCACCTTTGCGGGGGGCGGTCAGCCCCAGCATTTT

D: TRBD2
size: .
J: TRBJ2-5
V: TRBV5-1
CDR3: CASSLGLTSGRAGETQYF
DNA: TGCGCCAGCAGCTTGGGGCTGACTAGCGGGAGGGCCGGGGAGACCCAGTACTTC

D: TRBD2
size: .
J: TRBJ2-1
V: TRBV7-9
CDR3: CASSLGLAGSHNEQFF
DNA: TGTGCCAGCAGCTTGGGACTAGCGGGAAGCCACAATGAGCAGTTCTTC

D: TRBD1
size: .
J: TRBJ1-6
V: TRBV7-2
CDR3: CASSLRGQPAPLHF
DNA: TGTGCCAGCAGCTTACGGGGACAGCCTGCACCCCTCCACTTT

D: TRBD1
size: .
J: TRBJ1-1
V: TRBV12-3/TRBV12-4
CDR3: CASSFGQGIAFF
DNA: TGTGCCAGCAGTTTCGGACAGGGGATAGCTTTCTTT

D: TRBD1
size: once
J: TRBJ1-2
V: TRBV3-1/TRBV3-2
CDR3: CASSLRTGAGGGGYTF
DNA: TGTGCCAGCAGCCTCCGGACAGGGGCCGGGGGAGGTGGCTACACCTTC

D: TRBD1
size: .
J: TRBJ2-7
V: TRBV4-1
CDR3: CASSQPGQGVHEQYF
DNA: TGCGCCAGCAGCCAACCGGGACAGGGGGTTCACGAGCAGTACTTC

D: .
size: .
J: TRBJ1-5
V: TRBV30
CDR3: CAWSVGQGNQPQHF
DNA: TGTGCCTGGAGTGTCGGACAAGGCAATCAGCCCCAGCATTTT